What follows describes a single T cell receptor (beta chain). This specimen belongs to a study of blood T cell repertoires in COVID-19. Trimming removed 3 bases at V and 5 bases at J, with 8 bases between. The CDR3 runs to 12 residues. Per germline, CDR1 KGHSH and CDR2 LQKENI. TCRdb's copy holds only in-frame clones and misses some; the assay was immunoSEQ multiplex PCR. This table holds under 250,000 clones, 90% found once. Sequencing was performed on peripheral blood. This sequence joins TRBV18 and TRBJ2-7; D gene unclear. The TCR was taken from a man aged 25-45 years with COVID-19, enrolled during active disease. Here the CDR3 reads CASSPSGHEQYF. The CDR3, as DNA: TGTGCCAGCTCACCCTCGGGTCACGAGCAGTACTTC.